One and the same sample provided the 3 T cell receptor beta chains below, sequenced in a study of response to subunit inactivated influenza vaccine. Using its own MiXCR run on the RT-PCR reads, TCRdb lists one record per CDR3 protein. The sample includes over 150,000 distinct CDR3 sequences, around a tenth seen only once; the top ten take roughly 33%. The sequencing here drew on CD8+ T cells sorted from PBMCs, taken 23 months after vaccination. The receptor set was obtained from a man aged 50 to 75 who received an inactivated influenza vaccine.

This clonotype showed up just a few times. This chain links TRBV11-2 with TRBJ2-7; 7 nucleotides line up with TRBD1. The CDR3 covers 13 residues. Germline V gene lookup returns CDR1 SGHAT and CDR2 FQNNGV. The V gene end was trimmed by 6 bases and the J gene end by 3 bases; junction bases not matched to a gene: 5. Written as DNA, the CDR3 is TGTGCCAGCAGGGGACAGCCTCTCTACGAGCAGTACTTC. This gives the protein CASRGQPLYEQYF.

This clonotype was counted between two and nine times. CDR3 nucleotide sequence: TGTGCCATCAGTGGGGTTCTGGGGGAACCATACAATGAGCAGTTCTTC. As protein: CAISGVLGEPYNEQFF. V usage is TRBV10-3 and J usage is TRBJ2-1, with D perhaps assigned TRBD1 or TRBD2 (5 bases each). V lost 4 bases to trimming and J lost 4 bases, with 17 bases between them. Germline V gene data show CDR1 as ENHRY and CDR2 as SYGVKD. The CDR3 consists of 16 residues.

This clonotype was detected only a few times. This rearrangement joins TRBV15 to TRBJ2-1; D is tentatively TRBD1 or TRBD2 (6 bases each). Germline CDR1 reads LNHNV; CDR2 reads YYDKDF (reference sequence). Deletions cut 5 bases from V and 7 bases from J, with 21 bases between. CDR3 length: 16 residues. The CDR3 loop is CATSPAIGGLRNEQFF. In DNA form, the CDR3 reads TGTGCCACCAGCCCCGCAATTGGGGGGCTGAGGAATGAGCAGTTCTTC.